The present T cell receptor (beta chain) was sequenced within a study of blood T cells in healthy people across ages. Primed by a sample-barcoded 5' primer and a J-beta primer mix, a second PCR proceeded for roughly 7 to 11 cycles. Each TCR beta cDNA got a 12-nucleotide random molecular identifier. MiXCR, run by TCRdb on the 5' RACE reads, gives a single entry per CDR3 protein. The sample contains over 1,200,000 distinct CDR3 sequences, almost 60% of which appear only once. Every sample gave at least 5 micrograms of total RNA when it was extracted. With regard to this clonotype: The antigen remains undetermined.

General study points: CMV infection status of these donors was not known.

This TCR came from a man between 18 and 35 years old in good health. The specimen sequenced was blood.

In DNA, the CDR3 is TGTGCCAGCAGATCGAAGACAGGGGGAGTCTCCCAAGAGACCCAGTACTTC. This gives the protein CASRSKTGGVSQETQYF. V usage is TRBV5-6 and J usage is TRBJ2-5, with TRBD1 matching over 9 bases. Germline V gives CDR1 SGHDT, CDR2 YYEEEE. This CDR3 contains 17 residues. V was clipped by 5 bases and J by 1 base; unmatched bases: 12.